The 13 T cell receptor beta chains reported below all come from one sample, sequenced in a study of blood T cell repertoires in COVID-19. TCRdb's table, derived via immunoSEQ multiplex PCR, lists solely in-frame clones and lacks some. This table has approximately 150,000 clones, around 88% appearing once. Sequenced input: peripheral blood. The receptors were gathered from a human donor in a cohort sampled during active COVID-19.

The V call is TRBV18, the J call TRBJ2-6, with a weak D call TRBD2 (5 bases). Trimming took 3 bases from V and 3 from J, leaving 12 bases between them. Germline assignment: CDR1 KGHSH and CDR2 LQKENI. CDR3 size: 16 residues. CDR3 protein: CASSPRAPLGANVLTF. The CDR3 bases are TGTGCCAGCTCACCGAGGGCACCTCTTGGGGCCAACGTCCTGACTTTC.

The chain recombines TRBV2 with TRBJ2-4; D remains ambiguous. CDR1 and CDR2 (germline): SNHLY, FYNNEI. The CDR3 is 14 amino acids. The V end was cut by 5 bases, the J end by 3 bases, with 11 bases between. CDR3 loop: CASSSREFKNIQYF. The CDR3 DNA sequence: TGTGCCAGCAGTTCCCGAGAATTCAAAAACATTCAGTACTTC.

The chain links TRBV27 to TRBJ1-1; the D is unclear. Germline CDR1 reads MNHEY; CDR2 reads SMNVEV (reference sequence). V was shortened by 6 bases and J by 3 bases, with 11 bases between the two germline ends. The CDR3 extends over 13 amino acids. The CDR3 spells CASSQAADTEAFF. As DNA, the CDR3 is TGTGCCAGCAGCCAGGCAGCGGACACTGAAGCTTTCTTT.

The genes are TRBV5-8 and TRBJ1-6; D unresolved. V was trimmed by 0 bases and J by 9 bases, leaving 10 bases between them. CDR1 and CDR2 (germline): SGHTS, YDEGEE. CDR3 length equals 14 residues. The CDR3 reads CASSLETYGSPLHF. The CDR3 region has the DNA TGTGCCAGCAGCTTGGAGACATATGGTTCACCCCTCCACTTT. The variable domain in full, with the rest retrieved from reference TRBV5-8 and TRBJ1-6, is EAGVTQSPTHLIKTRGQQATLRCSPISGHTSVYWYQQALGLGLQFLLWYDEGEERNRGNFPPRFSGRQFPNYSSELNVNALELEDSALYLCASSLETYGSPLHFGNGTRLTVT.

The rearrangement joins TRBV21-1 to TRBJ2-5; the table calls TRBD1, which could not be checked here. TRBV21-1 is a listed pseudogene. The CDR3 extends over 14 amino acids. CDR3 coding DNA: TGTGCCAGCAGCAAAAAATGCAGCCAAGAGACCCAGTACTTC. It encodes CASSKKCSQETQYF.

The genes are TRBV5-4 and TRBJ2-5; 10 bases line up with TRBD2. CDR1 is SGHNT and CDR2 is YYREEE in the germline V gene (reference sequence). The CDR3 runs to 14 residues. With V trimmed by 5 bases and J by 6 bases, 7 bases remained unmatched. The CDR3 region has the DNA TGTGCCAGCAGTGGGGGGACTAGCGAACAGACCCAGTACTTC. Translating gives CASSGGTSEQTQYF.

The V call is TRBV3-1 (or the pseudogene TRBV3-2), the J call TRBJ1-5; 7 positions agree with TRBD1. The V gene's germline CDR1 is LGHDT and CDR2 YNNKEL (reference sequence). The CDR3 sequence is 15 residues long. The V and J ends lost 1 base and 4 bases, in that order; junction bases with no gene match: 4. The CDR3 DNA reads as TGTGCCAGCAGCCAAGGGACAGGACATAATCAGCCCCAGCATTTT. This translates into CASSQGTGHNQPQHF.

This chain connects TRBV4-1 to TRBJ2-7, with a tentative D call TRBD1 (5 bases). Trimming pared 2 bases from V and 6 bases from J, leaving 20 bases between. Looked up from germline, CDR1 is MGHRA and CDR2 is YSYEKL. The length of the CDR3 is 16 residues. The CDR3: CASSQNGRAGRREQYF. The CDR3 nucleotides read TGCGCCAGCAGCCAAAACGGCAGGGCAGGCAGGCGCGAGCAGTACTTC.

Only a few counts were recorded for this clone. In the same sample, other DNA sequences code for this CDR3. In DNA, the CDR3 is TGTGCCTGGAGCCGGGACAGGCCTTATGGCTACACCTTC. As protein: CAWSRDRPYGYTF. The chain uses TRBV30 and TRBJ1-2, with TRBD1 identical over 8 bases. CDR3 size: 13 residues. The V and J ends lost 3 bases and 5 bases, in that order; junction bases with no gene match: 5. Per the germline V gene, CDR1 is GTSNPN and CDR2 is SVGIG (reference sequence).

This rearrangement joins TRBV11-1 to TRBJ1-1; maybe TRBD1 (6 bases). Germline V gene lookup returns CDR1 SGHAT and CDR2 FQDESV (reference sequence). V lost 3 bases and J lost 0, with 14 bases in between. The CDR3 runs 16 residues. The CDR3 DNA follows: TGTGCCAGCAGCTTCCGGTCCCACAGGGTGAACACTGAAGCTTTCTTT. It translates to CASSFRSHRVNTEAFF.

The chain uses TRBV14 and TRBJ1-3, with D possibly being TRBD1 (6 bases). Germline loops: CDR1 SGHDN, CDR2 FVKESK. Trimming stripped 6 bases from V and 1 base from J, with 10 bases between. The CDR3 covers 14 residues. The CDR3 is CASSPDRSGNTIYF. CDR3 nucleotide sequence: TGTGCCAGCAGTCCCGACAGGTCTGGAAACACCATATATTTT.

This clone was observed once. The rearrangement links TRBV3-1 (or the pseudogene TRBV3-2) to TRBJ1-1; D remains unclear. Trimming removed 9 bases from V and 0 bases from J, with 20 bases in between. This CDR3 has 16 amino acids. Per the germline V gene, CDR1 is LGHDT and CDR2 is YNNKEL (reference sequence). CDR3 loop: CASALWAGSMNTEAFF. As DNA, the CDR3 is TGTGCCAGTGCCCTATGGGCAGGATCCATGAACACTGAAGCTTTCTTT.

The V and J genes are TRBV7-9 and TRBJ1-2; the D is unclear. In germline, CDR1 is SEHNR, CDR2 FQNEAQ (reference sequence). V dropped 5 bases and J dropped 0 bases, with 13 bases sitting between them. This CDR3 region has 15 residues. CDR3 loop: CASSAPSRTNYGYTF. CDR3 coding DNA: TGTGCCAGCAGCGCCCCGTCGCGGACTAACTATGGCTACACCTTC.